This T cell receptor beta chain was observed in a study of T cells after yellow fever vaccination. MiXCR was run by TCRdb on the 5' RACE reads, yielding one entry per CDR3 protein. This table holds a few hundred thousand distinct CDR3 sequences, approximately 10% found once. The sequencing here drew on CD4+ T cells sorted from PBMCs, taken 5 days after the yellow fever booster vaccination. This clonotype originated in a man younger than 35 who received the YFV17D yellow fever vaccine.

CDR3 residues: CASSLHQGKREPQHF. CDR3 nucleotide sequence: TGTGCCAGCAGTTTACACCAGGGGAAGAGGGAGCCCCAGCATTTT. The rearrangement joins TRBV12-3 or TRBV12-4 to TRBJ1-5, with a weak D call TRBD1 (6 bases). The CDR3 sequence is 15 residues long. V was shortened by 2 bases and J by 8 bases, with 16 bases between the two germline ends.